What follows are 20 T cell receptor beta chains derived from one specimen sequenced in a study of PD-1 blockade in classical Hodgkin lymphoma. Every single patient, without exception, relapsed after autologous stem cell transplantation, and brentuximab vedotin exposure varied. Profiling relied on immunoSEQ multiplex PCR, and the TCRdb table lists in-frame clones only, not all of them. The sample has 35,000 to 45,000 clones; under 75% are singletons. The sequencing here drew on peripheral blood mononuclear cells (PBMCs), taken at baseline. These receptors came from a human donor with classical Hodgkin lymphoma.

This clone was detected a few times. The V gene is TRBV6-5, the J gene TRBJ1-2; D uncertain. Trimming stripped 5 bases from V and 5 bases from J, with 12 bases between. The germline gives CDR1 MNHEY, CDR2 SVGAGI. The CDR3 has 13 amino acids. CDR3 sequence reads: CASSERPLYGYTF. In DNA, the CDR3 is TGTGCCAGCAGTGAAAGACCTTTATATGGCTACACCTTC.

This clone was found a few times. The chain couples TRBV9 to TRBJ2-1; possibly TRBD1 for D (5 bases). Trimming cost V 4 bases and J 8 bases, with 16 bases left between them. Germline CDR1 reads SGDLS; CDR2 reads YYNGEE. The CDR3 consists of 14 residues. The chain's CDR3 is CASSPWVRVDEQFF. The DNA of the CDR3 is TGTGCCAGCAGCCCATGGGTCAGGGTCGATGAGCAGTTCTTC.

J is TRBJ2-3 and V is TRBV10-2; 10 bases line up with TRBD2. Looked up from germline, CDR1 is WSHSY and CDR2 is SAAADI. Unmatched junction bases numbered 10, after V lost 2 bases and J lost 2 bases. The length of the CDR3 is 18 residues. The CDR3 spells CASSEPELAGDFTDTQYF. In DNA form, the CDR3 reads TGCGCCAGCAGTGAGCCCGAGCTAGCGGGAGACTTCACAGATACGCAGTATTTT.

This chain uses TRBV5-1 with TRBJ1-1; 8 bases map to TRBD1. V trimming: 0 bases; J trimming: 4 bases; junction bases outside the gene matches: 8. The CDR3 contains 16 residues. CDR1 is SGHRS and CDR2 is YFSETQ in the germline V gene. The CDR3 sequence: CASSLGVQGALTEAFF. The CDR3 DNA sequence: TGCGCCAGCAGCTTGGGGGTCCAGGGGGCGCTCACTGAAGCTTTCTTT.

V is TRBV7-9 and J is TRBJ1-2, with D possibly matching TRBD1 (5 bases). CDR3 length: 13 residues. V lost 5 bases, J lost 4 bases, and 11 bases lay in between. Germline V gene lookup returns CDR1 SEHNR and CDR2 FQNEAQ (reference sequence). The DNA of the CDR3 is TGTGCCAGCAGCGGGACGGGGGGCTATGGCTACACCTTC. Protein: CASSGTGGYGYTF. Combining the CDR3 with reference TRBV7-9 and TRBJ1-2 gives the whole variable domain DTGVSQNPRHKITKRGQNVTFRCDPISEHNRLYWYRQTLGQGPEFLTYFQNEAQLEKSRLLSDRFSAERPKGSFSTLEIQRTEQGDSAMYLCASSGTGGYGYTFGSGTRLTVV.

The chain couples TRBV10-2 to TRBJ2-7, with a tentative D call TRBD2 (6 bases). Germline CDR1 and CDR2: WSHSY and SAAADI. The ends were cut back, 6 bases at V and 5 bases at J, with 23 bases in the middle. This CDR3 contains 16 residues. Written as DNA, the CDR3 is TGCGCCAGCAGGGGGCTCGGTCGGGAGTATAATGACGAGCAGTACTTC. Amino acids: CASRGLGREYNDEQYF.

The chain recombines TRBV28 with TRBJ1-1; D call uncertain. V was shortened by 1 base and J by 8 bases, with 8 bases between the two germline ends. Germline assignment: CDR1 MDHEN and CDR2 SYDVKM. There are 12 residues in the CDR3. The CDR3 nucleotides read TGTGCCAGCAGTTTATCCGGAAGAGAAGCTTTCTTT. Protein: CASSLSGREAFF.

This chain joins TRBV6-6 and TRBJ1-2, with 7 bases lining up with TRBD1. Trimming cost V 8 bases and J 6 bases; bases outside gene matches: 6. This CDR3 region has 12 residues. Per the germline V gene, CDR1 is MNHNY and CDR2 is SVGAGI (reference sequence). The CDR3 nucleotides read TGTGCCAGCTTACAGGGGATCGATGGCTACACCTTC. Its translation: CASLQGIDGYTF.

This chain joins TRBV5-6 and TRBJ1-4, with TRBD1 as a possible D gene (6 bases). The CDR3 is 14 amino acids. Germline V gives CDR1 SGHDT, CDR2 YYEEEE. Trimming stripped 5 bases from V and 6 bases from J, with 14 bases between. CDR3 amino acids: CASSETDSHEKLFF. The DNA for the CDR3 is TGTGCCAGCAGTGAAACGGACAGCCATGAAAAACTGTTTTTT.

The V gene is TRBV21-1, the J gene TRBJ2-7. TRBV21-1 is flagged as a pseudogene. The CDR3 has 16 amino acids. The CDR3 sequence is CASSKALNRDRDEQYF. CDR3 in DNA: TGTGCCAGCAGCAAAGCCCTCAACCGGGACCGCGACGAGCAGTACTTC.

This chain joins TRBV6-5 and TRBJ1-1; D is perhaps TRBD1 (5 bases). Trimming removed 0 bases from V and 5 bases from J, with 10 bases in between. The CDR3 is made up of 14 amino acids. CDR1 is MNHEY, CDR2 SVGAGI, per germline. The CDR3 loop reads CASSYSGDGTEAFF. The CDR3 DNA is TGTGCCAGCAGTTACTCGGGGGACGGGACTGAAGCTTTCTTT.

Concerning this clone: An end of the junction differs from the germline gene, which may be a read error. CDR3 in DNA: TGTGCCAGCAGCCAACCCTCTTTC. Its protein product is CASSQPSF. The J gene is TRBJ2-7, the V gene TRBV3-1 (or the pseudogene TRBV3-2); D is unresolved. Germline assignment: CDR1 LGHDT and CDR2 YNNKEL (reference sequence). This CDR3 is built from 8 residues.

This clone came up a few times. The rearrangement joins TRBV20-1 to TRBJ2-1; D remains unclear. The CDR3 totals 9 residues. Trimming removed 4 bases from V and 12 bases from J, with 7 bases in between. The germline CDR1 and CDR2 sequences are DFQATT and SNEGSKA (reference sequence). CDR3 in amino acids: CSAKGLQFF. CDR3 nucleotides: TGCAGTGCTAAGGGTCTGCAGTTCTTC.

This clone has more than one count but fewer than ten. The CDR3 region is CASSAISWRQGQFQETQYF. The CDR3 DNA reads as TGTGCCAGCAGCGCCATCTCTTGGAGACAGGGGCAATTTCAAGAGACCCAGTACTTC. J is TRBJ2-5 and V is TRBV7-9; TRBD1 matches at 8 bases. This CDR3 comprises 19 residues. Germline lookup yields CDR1 SEHNR and CDR2 FQNEAQ (reference sequence). V shed 5 bases and J 2 bases; nucleotides not matched to a gene: 19.

This clone was found once. This chain connects TRBV15 to TRBJ2-7, with D tentatively TRBD2 (5 bases). From germline, CDR1 is LNHNV and CDR2 YYDKDF (reference sequence). V lost 2 bases, J lost 12 bases, and 17 bases lay in between. This CDR3 region has 13 residues. CDR3 sequence (DNA): TGTGCCACCAGCAGATCGCCGCCGGGAAATCGGTACTTC. It encodes CATSRSPPGNRYF.

This chain connects TRBV5-8 to TRBJ2-1, with 10 bases lining up with TRBD2. J was trimmed by 9 bases and V by 6 bases; bases with no gene match: 12. The length of the CDR3 is 15 residues. The germline gives CDR1 SGHTS, CDR2 YDEGEE. CDR3 DNA: TGTGCCAGCACCCTCGTAGCGGGAGGTGGGCCTGAGCAGTTCTTC. Translation: CASTLVAGGGPEQFF.

This clone was counted between two and nine times. V is TRBV4-2 and J is TRBJ2-2; weak D call: TRBD1 (5 bases). The germline CDR1 and CDR2 sequences are LGHNA and YNFKEQ. The CDR3 contains 16 residues. V dropped 3 bases and J dropped 4 bases, with 15 bases sitting between them. DNA of the CDR3: TGTGCCAGCAGCCATGTTCAGGGTCAGGGCACCGGGGAGCTGTTTTTT. Translation: CASSHVQGQGTGELFF.

The CDR3 DNA is TGTGCCAGCACCATAATAGGGTCTAAGGACTATGGCTACACCTTC. It yields the protein CASTIIGSKDYGYTF. This chain links TRBV6-5 with TRBJ1-2; D not certain. Germline lookup yields CDR1 MNHEY and CDR2 SVGAGI. Deletions cut 7 bases from V and 3 bases from J, with 18 bases between. The CDR3 covers 15 residues.

The chain employs TRBV5-4 and TRBJ2-7; D not resolved. V dropped 0 bases and J dropped 5 bases, with 6 bases sitting between them. Germline values: CDR1 SGHNT, CDR2 YYREEE (reference sequence). The CDR3 has 12 residues. The CDR3 DNA is TGTGCCAGCAGCTTGGGGTCTAACGAGCAGTACTTC. Translation gives CASSLGSNEQYF.

The genes are TRBV5-4 and TRBJ1-4; D is uncertain. Germline CDR1 is SGHNT and CDR2 is YYREEE (reference sequence). V dropped 0 bases and J dropped 3 bases, with 12 bases sitting between them. CDR3 length: 16 amino acids. In DNA, the CDR3 is TGTGCCAGCAGCTTGGGGGTAGGAGCGGCTAATGAAAAACTGTTTTTT. This translates into CASSLGVGAANEKLFF.